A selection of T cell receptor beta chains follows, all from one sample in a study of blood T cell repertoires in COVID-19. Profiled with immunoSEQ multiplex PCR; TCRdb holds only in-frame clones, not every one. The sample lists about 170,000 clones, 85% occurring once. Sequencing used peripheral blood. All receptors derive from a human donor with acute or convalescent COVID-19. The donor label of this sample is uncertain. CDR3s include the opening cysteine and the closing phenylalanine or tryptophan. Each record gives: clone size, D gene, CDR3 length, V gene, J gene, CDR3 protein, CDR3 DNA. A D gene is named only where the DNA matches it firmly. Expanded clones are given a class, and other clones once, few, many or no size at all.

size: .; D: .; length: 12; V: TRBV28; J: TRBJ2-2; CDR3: CASSLTTGELFF; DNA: TGTGCCAGCAGCCTAACGACCGGGGAGCTGTTTTTT
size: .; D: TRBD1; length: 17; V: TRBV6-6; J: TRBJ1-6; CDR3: CASSPRDRIPYNSPLHF; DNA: TGTGCCAGCAGTCCCCGGGACAGGATACCCTATAATTCACCCCTCCACTTT
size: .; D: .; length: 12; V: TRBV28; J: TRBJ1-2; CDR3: CASSLAQYGYTF; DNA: TGTGCCAGCAGTTTAGCACAGTATGGCTACACCTTC
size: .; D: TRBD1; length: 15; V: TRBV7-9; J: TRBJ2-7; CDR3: CASSFILDRAYEQYF; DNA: TGTGCCAGCAGCTTCATACTAGACAGGGCTTACGAGCAGTACTTC
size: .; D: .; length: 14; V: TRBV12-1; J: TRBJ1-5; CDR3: CASSFGADNQPQHF; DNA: TGTGCCAGCAGCTTTGGGGCAGATAATCAGCCCCAGCATTTT
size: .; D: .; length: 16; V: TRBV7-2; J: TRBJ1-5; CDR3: CASSLITGRSNQPQHF; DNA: TGTGCCAGCAGCTTAATAACGGGAAGATCCAATCAGCCCCAGCATTTT
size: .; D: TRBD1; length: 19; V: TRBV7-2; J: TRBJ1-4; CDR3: CASSRNPGGRGATNEKLFF; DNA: TGTGCCAGCAGCCGGAACCCAGGGGGACGGGGAGCAACTAATGAAAAACTGTTTTTT
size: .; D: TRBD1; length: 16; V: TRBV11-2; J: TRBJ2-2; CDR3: CASSPRAGGSTGELFF; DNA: TGTGCCAGCAGCCCTCGGGCAGGGGGAAGCACCGGGGAGCTGTTTTTT
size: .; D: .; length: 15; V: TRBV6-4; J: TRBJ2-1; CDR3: CASSDFGGPLNEQFF; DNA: TGTGCCAGCAGTGACTTCGGGGGGCCTTTGAATGAGCAGTTCTTC
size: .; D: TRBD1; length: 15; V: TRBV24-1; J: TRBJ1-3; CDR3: CATSDRTGPGNTIYF; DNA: TGTGCCACCAGTGATCGGACAGGGCCCGGAAACACCATATATTTT
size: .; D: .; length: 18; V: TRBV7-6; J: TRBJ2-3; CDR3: CASSLTWALSSGADTQYF; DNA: TGTGCCAGCAGCTTAACATGGGCACTTTCGAGTGGCGCAGATACGCAGTATTTT
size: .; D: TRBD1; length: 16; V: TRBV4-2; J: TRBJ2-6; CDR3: CASSQETGAGANVLTF; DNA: TGTGCCAGCAGCCAAGAGACAGGGGCAGGGGCCAACGTCCTGACTTTC
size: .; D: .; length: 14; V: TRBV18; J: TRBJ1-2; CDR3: CASSPGPKAGGYTF; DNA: TGTGCCAGCTCCCCTGGCCCAAAGGCGGGAGGCTACACCTTC
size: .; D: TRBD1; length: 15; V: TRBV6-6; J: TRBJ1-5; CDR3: CASSLWTGKNQPQHF; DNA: TGTGCCAGCAGTTTATGGACAGGGAAGAATCAGCCCCAGCATTTT
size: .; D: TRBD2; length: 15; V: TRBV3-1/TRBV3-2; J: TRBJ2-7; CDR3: CASSQEVAGGREQYF; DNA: TGTGCCAGCAGCCAAGAGGTAGCGGGGGGACGGGAGCAGTACTTC
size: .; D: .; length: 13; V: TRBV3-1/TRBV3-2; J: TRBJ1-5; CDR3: CASSQGRPPAQHF; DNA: TGTGCCAGCAGCCAAGGGAGACCGCCGGCCCAGCATTTT
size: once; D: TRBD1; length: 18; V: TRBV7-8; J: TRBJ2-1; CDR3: CASSRDRGATPSYNEQFF; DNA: TGTGCCAGCAGCAGGGACAGGGGGGCGACCCCCTCCTACAATGAGCAGTTCTTC
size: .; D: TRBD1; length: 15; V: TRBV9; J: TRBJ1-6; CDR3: CASSVGQGTDSPLHF; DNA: TGTGCCAGCAGCGTAGGACAGGGTACGGATTCACCCCTCCACTTT
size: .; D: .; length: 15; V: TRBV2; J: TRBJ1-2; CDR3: CASSEARRGGYGYTF; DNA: TGTGCCAGCAGTGAAGCTCGCAGGGGTGGGTACGGCTACACCTTC
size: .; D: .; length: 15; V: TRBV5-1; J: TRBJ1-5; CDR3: CASSPDGDRNQPQHF; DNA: TGCGCCAGCAGCCCGGACGGGGATCGCAATCAGCCCCAGCATTTT
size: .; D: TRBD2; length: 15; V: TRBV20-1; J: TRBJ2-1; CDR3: CSASWRGGAYNEQFF; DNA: TGCAGTGCTAGTTGGCGGGGGGGGGCGTACAATGAGCAGTTCTTC
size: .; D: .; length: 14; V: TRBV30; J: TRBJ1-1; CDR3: CAWSVGGAGTEAFF; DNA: TGTGCCTGGAGTGTCGGGGGGGCTGGCACTGAAGCTTTCTTT
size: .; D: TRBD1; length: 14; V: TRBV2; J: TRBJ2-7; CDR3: CASRDRVSSYEQYF; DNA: TGTGCCAGCAGAGACAGGGTGAGCTCCTACGAGCAGTACTTC
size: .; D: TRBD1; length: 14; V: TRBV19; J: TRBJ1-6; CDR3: CASRGSGTGSPLHF; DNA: TGTGCCAGTAGGGGTTCCGGGACAGGATCACCCCTCCACTTT
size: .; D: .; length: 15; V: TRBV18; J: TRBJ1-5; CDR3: CASSPIKPEIQPQHF; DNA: TGTGCCAGCTCACCCATTAAGCCGGAGATACAGCCCCAGCATTTT
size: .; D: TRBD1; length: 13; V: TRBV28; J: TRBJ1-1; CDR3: CASSRDRHTEAFF; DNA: TGTGCCAGCAGTAGGGACAGACACACTGAAGCTTTCTTT
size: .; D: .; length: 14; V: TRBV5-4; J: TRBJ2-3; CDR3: CASSLVSSTDTQYF; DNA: TGTGCCAGCAGCTTGGTATCTAGCACAGATACGCAGTATTTT
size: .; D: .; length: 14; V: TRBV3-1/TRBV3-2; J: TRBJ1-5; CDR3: CASSQSTGNQPQHF; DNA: TGTGCCAGCAGCCAATCCACCGGGAATCAGCCCCAGCATTTT
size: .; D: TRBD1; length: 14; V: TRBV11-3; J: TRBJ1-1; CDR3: CASSDRVPNTEAFF; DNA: TGTGCCAGCAGCGACAGGGTCCCGAACACTGAAGCTTTCTTT
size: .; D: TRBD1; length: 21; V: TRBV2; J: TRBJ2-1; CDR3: CASSEPRILLWGQGTSNEQFF; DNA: TGTGCCAGCAGTGAACCCCGGATACTATTGTGGGGACAGGGAACGAGCAATGAGCAGTTCTTC
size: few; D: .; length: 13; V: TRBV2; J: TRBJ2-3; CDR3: CASSIERTDTQYF; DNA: TGTGCCAGCAGTATAGAGCGAACAGATACGCAGTATTTT
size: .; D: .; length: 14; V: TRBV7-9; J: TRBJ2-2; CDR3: CASSLAQGTGELFF; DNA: TGTGCCAGCAGCTTAGCGCAGGGAACCGGGGAGCTGTTTTTT
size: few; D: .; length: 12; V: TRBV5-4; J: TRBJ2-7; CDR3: CASSLGGYEQYF; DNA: TGTGCCAGCAGCCTAGGGGGCTACGAGCAGTACTTC
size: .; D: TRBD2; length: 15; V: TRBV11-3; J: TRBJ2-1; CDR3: CASSLREALGDEQFF; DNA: TGTGCCAGCAGCCTACGGGAGGCCCTTGGAGATGAGCAGTTCTTC
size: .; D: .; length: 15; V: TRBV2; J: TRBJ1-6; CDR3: CASSGYTGQNSPLHF; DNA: TGTGCCAGCAGTGGTTATACAGGGCAGAATTCACCCCTCCACTTT
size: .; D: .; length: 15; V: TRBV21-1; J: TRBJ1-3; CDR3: CASSKGNPQGDTIYF; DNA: TGTGCCAGCAGCAAAGGGAACCCACAGGGAGACACCATATATTTT
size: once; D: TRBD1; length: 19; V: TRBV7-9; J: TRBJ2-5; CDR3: CASSSRSGTAKVYQETQYF; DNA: TGTGCCAGCAGCTCCAGGTCCGGGACAGCGAAAGTTTACCAAGAGACCCAGTACTTC
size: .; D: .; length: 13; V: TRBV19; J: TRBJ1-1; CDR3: CASRKREGTEAFF; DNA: TGTGCCAGTAGGAAACGGGAGGGAACTGAAGCTTTCTTT
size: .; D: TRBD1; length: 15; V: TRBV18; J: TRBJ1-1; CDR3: CASSPRTGGDTEAFF; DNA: TGTGCCAGCTCACCGCGGACAGGGGGGGACACTGAAGCTTTCTTT